These T cell receptor beta chains were read from a single sample in a study of T cell responses to AZD1222 COVID-19 vaccine. Method: immunoSEQ multiplex PCR; TCRdb's copy keeps in-frame clones and lacks some. The repertoire holds 95,000 to 150,000 clones, with around 87% as singletons. The sequenced sample was peripheral blood, obtained on day 0 of AZD1222 vaccination. The receptors come from an adult in good health. Each CDR3 is given without its conserved first and last residue.

cdr3_length j_call v_call cdr3_aa
15 TRBJ2-2 TRBV27 ASSRTLLGGVTGELF
11 TRBJ1-4 TRBV9 ASSVGTKEKLF
12 TRBJ2-7 TRBV4-2 ASSPGTSGDEQY
12 TRBJ2-2 TRBV3-1/TRBV3-2 ASSPRWGTGELF
13 TRBJ1-1 TRBV7-3 ASSSLGQGYTEAF
13 TRBJ1-6 TRBV27 ASKREIGYNSPLH
11 TRBJ2-6 TRBV5-1 ATKGSGANVLT
11 TRBJ2-7 TRBV11-3 ASSFGGTYEQY
12 TRBJ1-1 TRBV21-1 ASTWTEHRTEAF
12 TRBJ1-2 TRBV7-2 ASSLGGGTYGYT
14 TRBJ2-1 TRBV12-5 ASGLVVGTSSNEQF
11 TRBJ2-7 TRBV6-1 ASSQTRTDEQY
13 TRBJ1-2 TRBV30 AWSGTVSVLYGYT
13 TRBJ1-2 TRBV2 ASRPGTGGMGGYT
13 TRBJ1-2 TRBV4-1 ASSPRTGGGYGYT
12 TRBJ2-2 TRBV19 ASGYRVVSGELF
15 TRBJ2-7 TRBV5-4 ASSLAGTSGGIYEQY
12 TRBJ2-7 TRBV6-5 ASSYTGAPYEQY
13 TRBJ2-7 TRBV7-2 ASSHARSAMGEQY
13 TRBJ2-7 TRBV4-1 ASSQAQGSMYEQY
10 TRBJ2-7 TRBV5-4 ASSLASYEQY
13 TRBJ1-1 TRBV18 ASSPLTGRGTEAF
15 TRBJ2-2 TRBV4-3 ASSQVPDITNTGELF
10 TRBJ1-5 TRBV27 ASSRTDQPQH
12 TRBJ1-6 TRBV5-1 ASSSGTGHSPLH
12 TRBJ2-7 TRBV5-4 ASSLEGSSYEQY
10 TRBJ1-1 TRBV6-2/TRBV6-3 ASSYSRTEAF
11 TRBJ1-1 TRBV4-1 ASSQTVNTEAF
12 TRBJ1-1 TRBV7-8 ASSLSELNTEAF
12 TRBJ1-6 TRBV3-1/TRBV3-2 ASSLRGGNSPLH
15 TRBJ2-5 TRBV7-9 ASSLATRGRGQETQY
13 TRBJ2-2 TRBV5-1 ASSLIQGYTGELF